This T cell receptor (beta chain) originates from a study of T-cell reconstitution after alpha-beta-depleted transplantation in children. Unique molecular identifiers were used in preparing the TCRbeta library. One entry per CDR3 protein, called by TCRdb with MiXCR from the PCR reads. The data hold just over 200,000 distinct CDR3 sequences, with roughly 8.3% observed a single time. Trimming took 3 bases from V and 3 from J, leaving 14 bases between them. CDR1 LGHDT and CDR2 YNNKEL come from the germline V gene (reference sequence). This CDR3 has 15 residues. Findings and limits, study-wide: Surviving recipient T cells and thymic progenitors accounted for the high day-60 TCRbeta diversity observed in some patients. Reportedly, alpha-beta T cells present about two months post-transplant originated from several hundred expanded clones of graft origin.

As to this clonotype: Its cognate antigen is unknown.

The TCR comes from a male patient aged 2 to 10 who had a stem cell transplant for acute myeloid leukemia, so the T cells may come from the graft donor. The rearrangement uses TRBV3-1 and TRBJ1-1, with a weak D call TRBD1 (5 bases). The specimen was PBMCs, mostly from graft donor cells, collected 360 days after TCRalphabeta/CD19-depleted stem cell transplant. CDR3 loop: CASSHSLTGDTEAFF. DNA of the CDR3: TGTGCCAGCAGCCATAGTCTCACAGGTGACACTGAAGCTTTCTTT.